The 19 T cell receptor beta chains below all came from one sample that was sequenced in a study of cytomegalovirus exposure and HLA in healthy donors. Amplification used 60 Vbeta primers and 13 Jbeta primers. The table came from immunoSEQ multiplex PCR; TCRdb's copy has only in-frame clones and leaves some out. The data hold 60,000 to 70,000 clones, with roughly 80% observed a single time. The sequenced sample was PBMCs. These receptors were obtained from a woman aged 30 to 39 in good health and CMV-seronegative.

The chain recombines TRBV2 with TRBJ1-3, with a weak D call TRBD1 (6 bases). This CDR3 is built from 13 residues. Trimming removed 6 bases from V and 4 bases from J, with 10 bases in between. Germline CDR1 and CDR2: SNHLY and FYNNEI. The CDR3 DNA reads as TGTGCCAGCAGACAGGGAGCAGGAAACACCATATATTTT. Translated, it gives CASRQGAGNTIYF.

The V and J genes are TRBV4-2 and TRBJ1-2; D not resolved. CDR3 length: 15 residues. V lost 1 base to trimming and J lost 3 bases, with 12 bases between them. The germline CDR1 and CDR2 sequences are LGHNA and YNFKEQ. The CDR3 DNA follows: TGTGCCAGCAGCCAAGCATCTACGGGAGACTATGGCTACACCTTC. Its translation is CASSQASTGDYGYTF.

CDR3 nucleotide sequence: TGTGCCAGCAGCTTTGCAGACAGAGTTTCACCCCTCCACTTT. Protein sequence: CASSFADRVSPLHF. V is TRBV7-2 and J is TRBJ1-6; D perhaps matches TRBD1 (5 bases). Germline CDR1 and CDR2: SGHTA and FQGNSA. Trimming removed 3 bases from V and 9 bases from J, with 12 bases in between. The CDR3 runs 14 residues.

The table lists this clone with a count of one. This chain uses TRBV7-8 with TRBJ1-3; D possibly corresponds to TRBD1 (6 bases). This CDR3 is built from 17 residues. From germline, CDR1 is SGHVS and CDR2 FQNEAQ. Trimming took off 5 bases at V and 4 bases at J, with 21 bases between the two ends. The CDR3 loop is CASSPYRVAVAGNTIYF. In DNA, the CDR3 is TGTGCCAGCAGCCCATACAGGGTGGCGGTCGCCGGAAACACCATATATTTT.

This rearrangement joins TRBV2 to TRBJ1-5; 8 bases match TRBD1. V shed 4 bases and J 4 bases; nucleotides not matched to a gene: 6. This CDR3 is built from 15 residues. Germline V lookup: CDR1 SNHLY, CDR2 FYNNEI. CDR3 in amino acids: CASSAEDRVNQPQHF. For the CDR3, the DNA is TGTGCCAGCAGTGCCGAGGACAGGGTGAATCAGCCCCAGCATTTT.

The chain employs TRBV7-2 and TRBJ2-5; 7 bases are a match to TRBD1. The tail of the sequence fits TRBJ2-7 better, so the J call may be wrong. CDR3 size: 15 residues. Germline V lookup: CDR1 SGHTA, CDR2 FQGNSA. DNA of the CDR3: TGTGCCAGCACCTTCCCGGGACAGTCTACCTACGAGCAGTACTTC. Its translation is CASTFPGQSTYEQYF.

V usage is TRBV19 and J usage is TRBJ1-6, with 10 bases aligning to TRBD1. The germline CDR1 and CDR2 sequences are LNHDA and SQIVND (reference sequence). J lost 7 bases, V lost 5 bases, and 8 bases had no gene match. The CDR3 extends over 16 amino acids. This CDR3 is CASSLEGQGKNSPLHF. CDR3 nucleotide sequence: TGTGCCAGTAGTCTTGAGGGACAGGGGAAGAATTCACCCCTCCACTTT.

Notes on this clone: The junction and the germline gene differ at one end; a read error may be behind it. The chain has TRBV7-7 and TRBJ2-5, with D possibly matching TRBD1 (5 bases). The CDR3 sequence is 14 residues long. Germline V CDR1 and CDR2: SSHAT, FNYEAQ (reference sequence). The CDR3 DNA reads as TGTGCTAGCAGCTTAGGTACAGGCAAAGAGACCCAGTACTTC. Residues: CASSLGTGKETQYF.

The V gene is TRBV9, the J gene TRBJ2-2, with D possibly TRBD2 on 7 matching bases. Trimming stripped 0 bases from V and 5 bases from J, with 14 bases between. The CDR3 has 16 amino acids. Germline lookup yields CDR1 SGDLS and CDR2 YYNGEE. DNA of the CDR3: TGTGCCAGCAGCGTAGCCTTCGGGGGGCATACCGGGGAGCTGTTTTTT. Residues: CASSVAFGGHTGELFF.

The chain links TRBV7-6 to TRBJ1-2; D ambiguous. Germline assignment: CDR1 SGHVS and CDR2 FNYEAQ. The CDR3 is made up of 13 amino acids. Trimming removed 4 bases at V and 1 base at J, with 7 bases between. The CDR3 DNA follows: TGTGCCAGCAGCTCAGGACTTAACTATGGCTACACCTTC. This translates into CASSSGLNYGYTF.

This clone was picked up one time. The CDR3 DNA reads TGTGCCAGCAGCTTAGGGAGTGCGGGGGGACTCTCCTACGAGCAGTACTTC. Amino acid sequence: CASSLGSAGGLSYEQYF. The chain recombines TRBV7-2 with TRBJ2-7, with TRBD2 matching 8 bases. Germline values: CDR1 SGHTA, CDR2 FQGNSA. V was pared by 1 base and J by 0 bases, with 8 bases of the junction left unmatched. The CDR3 is 17 residues long. Full variable domain (missing parts from reference TRBV7-2 and TRBJ2-7): GAGVSQSPSNKVTEKGKDVELRCDPISGHTALYWYRQSLGQGLEFLIYFQGNSAPDKSGLPSDRFSAERTGGSVSTLTIQRTQQEDSAVYLCASSLGSAGGLSYEQYFGPGTRLTVT.

The chain links TRBV11-1 to TRBJ1-6; no reliable D call. CDR1 and CDR2 from the germline V gene are SGHAT and FQDESV (reference sequence). Trimming stripped 6 bases from V and 5 bases from J, with 11 bases between. This CDR3 comprises 14 residues. The CDR3, as DNA: TGTGCCAGCAGTCGGAGCTGGGATAATTCACCCCTCCACTTT. Amino acid sequence: CASSRSWDNSPLHF.

This clone has just a few counts. J is TRBJ2-5 and V is TRBV5-4; perhaps TRBD2 as D (6 bases). Trimming left V 2 bases short and J 3 bases short, with 8 bases between. Germline V gives CDR1 SGHNT, CDR2 YYREEE (reference sequence). The CDR3 sequence is 13 residues long. CDR3 in amino acids: CASSLPGEETQYF. In DNA, the CDR3 is TGTGCCAGCAGCTTACCGGGAGAAGAGACCCAGTACTTC.

The J gene is TRBJ1-5, the V gene TRBV7-9; 7 nucleotides align to TRBD1. The CDR3 consists of 14 residues. With V trimmed by 5 bases and J by 3 bases, 4 bases remained unmatched. Germline V gene lookup returns CDR1 SEHNR and CDR2 FQNEAQ (reference sequence). The CDR3, as DNA: TGTGCCAGCAGCCAAGGGACAGACAATCAGCCCCAGCATTTT. Amino acids: CASSQGTDNQPQHF. Based on the CDR3 plus reference TRBV7-9 and TRBJ1-5, the full variable domain is DTGVSQNPRHKITKRGQNVTFRCDPISEHNRLYWYRQTLGQGPEFLTYFQNEAQLEKSRLLSDRFSAERPKGSFSTLEIQRTEQGDSAMYLCASSQGTDNQPQHFGDGTRLSIL.

This rearrangement joins TRBV6-6 to TRBJ1-2, with 7 bases fitting TRBD1. The CDR3 extends over 14 amino acids. The J segment lost 7 bases and the V segment lost 5 bases, leaving 10 bases of the junction unmatched. Germline assignment: CDR1 MNHNY and CDR2 SVGAGI (reference sequence). The CDR3 sequence is CASSPSTGLRGYTF. The CDR3 region has the DNA TGTGCCAGCAGTCCCTCGACAGGGCTGCGTGGCTACACCTTC.

The J gene is TRBJ2-2, the V gene TRBV9; TRBD2 matches 9 bases. Looked up from germline, CDR1 is SGDLS and CDR2 is YYNGEE. Unmatched junction bases numbered 11, after V lost 4 bases and J lost 4 bases. This CDR3 region has 17 residues. DNA of the CDR3: TGTGCCAGCAGCCCCCGGGTGCGGGGGGGCCGCACCGGGGAGCTGTTTTTT. Translating gives CASSPRVRGGRTGELFF. The entire variable domain, with the rest obtained from reference TRBV9 and TRBJ2-2, is as follows: DSGVTQTPKHLITATGQRVTLRCSPRSGDLSVYWYQQSLDQGLQFLIQYYNGEERAKGNILERFSAQQFPDLHSELNLSSLELGDSALYFCASSPRVRGGRTGELFFGEGSRLTVL.

The J gene is TRBJ1-2, the V gene TRBV18, with 7 nucleotides matching TRBD1. The CDR3 covers 15 residues. V trimming: 2 bases; J trimming: 3 bases; junction bases outside the gene matches: 6. The germline V gene has CDR1 KGHSH and CDR2 LQKENI. In DNA form, the CDR3 reads TGTGCCAGCTCACCAGAAGCCGGGACAGACTATGGCTACACCTTC. It codes for CASSPEAGTDYGYTF. The entire variable domain, with the rest obtained from reference TRBV18 and TRBJ1-2, is as follows: NAGVMQNPRHLVRRRGQEARLRCSPMKGHSHVYWYRQLPEEGLKFMVYLQKENIIDESGMPKERFSAEFPKEGPSILRIQQVVRGDSAAYFCASSPEAGTDYGYTFGSGTRLTVV.

This clone has only a few counts. V and J are TRBV2 and TRBJ1-5; the D is unclear. Germline V gene lookup returns CDR1 SNHLY and CDR2 FYNNEI. V dropped 6 bases and J dropped 0 bases, with 9 bases sitting between them. The CDR3 has 14 residues. CDR3 region: CASRTDYSNQPQHF. DNA of the CDR3: TGTGCCAGCAGAACAGACTATAGCAATCAGCCCCAGCATTTT.

This clone came up once. CDR3 residues: CASSTTGSVVADTQYF. The CDR3 coding sequence is TGTGCCAGCAGCACCACAGGGAGCGTAGTGGCGGATACGCAGTATTTT. This rearrangement joins TRBV9 to TRBJ2-3, with D perhaps matching TRBD1 (6 bases). The germline CDR1 and CDR2 sequences are SGDLS and YYNGEE. Trimming removed 4 bases from V and 6 bases from J, with 21 bases in between. CDR3 size: 16 residues.